Listed here are 18 T cell receptor beta chains from one sample, sequenced in a study of molecular identifiers for immune sequencing clone quantification. TCRdb re-analysed the PCR reads in MiXCR, keeping a single row per CDR3 protein. The sample yields hundreds of thousands of distinct CDR3 sequences, 24% seen once. Sequenced input: naive CD8+ T cells from blood, with Jurkat cell RNA spiked in. Specified subset: FACS-sorted CD8+CD4-CCR7+CD45RA+ naive T cells. The receptor source for this set is a human donor in good health. Some libraries in this study had Jurkat cell RNA spiked in.

The chain links TRBV6-5 to TRBJ2-5; D gene ambiguous. Germline assignment: CDR1 MNHEY and CDR2 SVGAGI. The CDR3 sequence is 13 residues long. The V end was cut by 7 bases, the J end by 1 base, with 10 bases between. The CDR3 DNA reads as TGTGCCAGCAATGACCCTTTCCAAGAGACCCAGTACTTC. Residues: CASNDPFQETQYF.

The sample holds many counts of this clonotype. The gene calls are TRBV20-1 and TRBJ1-2; D gene ambiguous. Germline CDR1 and CDR2: DFQATT and SNEGSKA (reference sequence). The CDR3 length is 11 residues. V shed 6 bases and J shed 6 bases, with 11 bases lying between them. CDR3 nucleotide sequence: TGCAGTGCCATCCGGTCGGATGGCTACACCTTC. Amino acids: CSAIRSDGYTF.

The table lists this clonotype with a few counts. The V and J genes are TRBV11-3 and TRBJ2-1; D possibly uses TRBD1 or TRBD2 (5 bases each). This CDR3 is 13 amino acids long. V dropped 7 bases and J dropped 8 bases, with 15 bases sitting between them. Germline CDR1 and CDR2: SGHNT and YENEEA. CDR3 in DNA: TGTGCCAGCAAGATGAGGGAAGGGGATGAGCAGTTCTTC. It is translated as CASKMREGDEQFF.

A few counts support this clonotype. The gene calls are TRBV4-3 and TRBJ2-7, with D possibly being TRBD1 (5 bases). The CDR3 totals 16 residues. Germline values: CDR1 LGHNA, CDR2 YSLEER. Trimming took off 0 bases at V and 4 bases at J, with 16 bases between the two ends. The CDR3 DNA reads as TGCGCCAGCAGCCAAGATCGATGGGGCCGTTTGTACGAGCAGTACTTC. Its protein product is CASSQDRWGRLYEQYF.

The rearrangement links TRBV4-3 to TRBJ2-5; no clear D. V was shortened by 2 bases and J by 7 bases, with 17 bases between the two germline ends. Germline CDR1 and CDR2: LGHNA and YSLEER. The CDR3 totals 15 residues. The DNA of the CDR3 is TGCGCCAGCAGCCAAAGGCTTGCAGACTTTTCGACCCAGTACTTC. Translating gives CASSQRLADFSTQYF.

A note on this clonotype: This clone may be a read error of a much larger clone one base away. The chain combines TRBV28 with TRBJ2-7, with 8 positions matching TRBD2. Germline lookup yields CDR1 MDHEN and CDR2 SYDVKM. CDR3 length: 17 amino acids. The CDR3 sequence: CASSQPSSGHAVYEQCF. The CDR3 DNA reads TGTGCCAGCAGCCAACCTTCTAGCGGGCACGCTGTTTACGAGCAGTGCTTC.

A note on this clonotype: This sequence may be a read error, since a much larger clone differs from it by one base. This chain connects TRBV9 to TRBJ2-3; possibly TRBD2 for D (6 bases). In germline, CDR1 is SGDLS, CDR2 YYNGEE. CDR3 size: 15 residues. The CDR3 reads CASTVGDWMTDTQYF. The CDR3 DNA follows: TGTGCCAGCACCGTAGGGGACTGGATGACGGATACGCAGTATTTT. Filled out from reference TRBV9 and TRBJ2-3, the complete variable domain reads DSGVTQTPKHLITATGQRVTLRCSPRSGDLSVYWYQQSLDQGLQFLIQYYNGEERAKGNILERFSAQQFPDLHSELNLSSLELGDSALYFCASTVGDWMTDTQYFGPGTRLTVL.

This clonotype was counted many times. The chain employs TRBV9 and TRBJ1-3, with unresolved D. Germline V CDR1 and CDR2: SGDLS, YYNGEE. Trimming left V 0 bases short and J 1 base short, with 5 bases between. The CDR3 is 14 residues long. CDR3 protein: CASSVGRSGNTIYF. DNA for the CDR3: TGTGCCAGCAGCGTAGGAAGGTCTGGAAACACCATATATTTT. Together with reference TRBV9 and TRBJ1-3, the CDR3 gives the full variable domain: DSGVTQTPKHLITATGQRVTLRCSPRSGDLSVYWYQQSLDQGLQFLIQYYNGEERAKGNILERFSAQQFPDLHSELNLSSLELGDSALYFCASSVGRSGNTIYFGEGSWLTVV.

Note on this clonotype: A much larger clone lies a single base off, so this may be a read error. The rearrangement links TRBV12-5 to TRBJ2-3, with TRBD2 matching 9 bases. Per the germline V gene, CDR1 is LGHNT and CDR2 is FRNRAP. The CDR3 runs 18 residues. CDR3 DNA sequence: TGTGCTAGTGGTTTGGATTCGTTAGCGGGAGACGTGACAGATACGCGGTATTTT. Protein sequence: CASGLDSLAGDVTDTRYF. The full variable domain, rest sourced from reference TRBV12-5 and TRBJ2-3, is DARVTQTPRHKVTEMGQEVTMRCQPILGHNTVFWYRQTMMQGLELLAYFRNRAPLDDSGMPKDRFSAEMPDATLATLKIQPSEPRDSAVYFCASGLDSLAGDVTDTRYFGPGTRLTVL.

The table lists this clonotype with a count of one. A much larger clone differs by one base, so this may be a read error. Likely a read error: the CDR3 ends without its conserved phenylalanine or tryptophan. CDR3 DNA sequence: TGTGCCAGTAGGGACAGAGGAAACTACGAGCAGTACCTC. This gives the protein CASRDRGNYEQYL. The rearrangement joins TRBV6-1 to TRBJ2-7, with 7 nucleotides matching TRBD1. Losses at the gene ends were 9 bases for V and 3 bases for J; bases not matched to a gene: 8. The germline gives CDR1 MNHNS, CDR2 SASEGT. The CDR3 is 13 amino acids.

The gene calls are TRBV6-5 and TRBJ1-4; 8 bases match TRBD1. This CDR3 is built from 17 residues. Germline trimming cut 8 bases from V and 6 bases from J; bases unmatched to any gene: 17. The germline gives CDR1 MNHEY, CDR2 SVGAGI. The CDR3 sequence is CASGHIGQGLLYEKLFF. The CDR3, as DNA: TGTGCCAGCGGCCATATCGGACAGGGTTTGTTGTATGAAAAACTGTTTTTT.

This clonotype was seen a handful of times. This rearrangement joins TRBV30 to TRBJ2-7; no reliable D call. V was shortened by 0 bases and J by 7 bases, with 13 bases between the two germline ends. This CDR3 region has 13 residues. CDR1 is GTSNPN and CDR2 is SVGIG in the germline V gene (reference sequence). The CDR3, as DNA: TGTGCCTGGAGTGTACTGGCAGACGGGGAGCAGTACTTC. It is translated as CAWSVLADGEQYF.

Comment on this clonotype: The junction shows a germline mismatch at one end, possibly a read error. The chain links TRBV7-2 to TRBJ2-7, with D maybe TRBD1 (6 bases). This CDR3 has 17 amino acids. Germline V CDR1 and CDR2: SGHTA, FQGNSA. For the CDR3, the DNA is TGTGCCAGCACCCCCTCTGTCCGGGACAATGGGCCCTACGGGCAGTACTTC. Amino acids: CASTPSVRDNGPYGQYF.

Remarks on this clonotype: A read error is possible here, since a much larger clone lies one base away. The gene calls are TRBV7-9 and TRBJ2-7; D may be TRBD1 (6 bases). This CDR3 comprises 13 residues. Between the trimmed V and J ends, which lost 4 bases and 9 bases, there was a span of 16 bases. Germline values: CDR1 SEHNR, CDR2 FQNEAQ (reference sequence). CDR3 DNA sequence: TGTGCCAGCAGCTCCCGGGACAACCTTGGGCAGTACTTC. It codes for CASSSRDNLGQYF.

The rearrangement joins TRBV20-1 to TRBJ2-7; D is possibly TRBD2 (5 bases). Germline V gene sequence: CDR1 DFQATT, CDR2 SNEGSKA (reference sequence). CDR3 length: 16 amino acids. In DNA form, the CDR3 reads TGCAGCGCTGGACCAGCCCAAGCTAGCTCCCTGAACGAGCAGTACTTC. Protein product: CSAGPAQASSLNEQYF.

The sample holds many counts of this clonotype. V usage is TRBV2 and J usage is TRBJ2-7; TRBD2 matches at 10 bases. J gave up 5 bases and V 3 bases, and 13 bases lay outside the gene matches. Germline lookup yields CDR1 SNHLY and CDR2 FYNNEI. The CDR3 covers 17 residues. This chain's CDR3 is CASSEERQLAGVHEQYF. DNA of the CDR3: TGTGCCAGCAGTGAGGAGCGCCAGCTAGCGGGAGTCCACGAGCAGTACTTC.

This clonotype came up many times. V and J are TRBV7-8 and TRBJ2-1; D possibly uses TRBD1 or TRBD2 (5 bases each). CDR3 length equals 16 residues. CDR1 SGHVS and CDR2 FQNEAQ come from the germline V gene. Trimming left V 3 bases short and J 0 bases short, with 12 bases between. As DNA, the CDR3 is TGTGCCAGCAGCTTTTGGGACCCCAACTCCTACAATGAGCAGTTCTTC. Protein product: CASSFWDPNSYNEQFF.

This clonotype was detected only a few times. This chain joins TRBV20-1 and TRBJ2-7, with 12 bases identical to TRBD2. The CDR3 spans 16 residues. Germline V lookup: CDR1 DFQATT, CDR2 SNEGSKA (reference sequence). The J segment lost 5 bases and the V segment lost 0 bases, leaving 8 bases of the junction unmatched. CDR3 DNA sequence: TGCAGTGCTAGAGATTATGAAGGACTAGCGGGAAACGAGCAGTACTTC. Protein: CSARDYEGLAGNEQYF.